These 29 T cell receptor beta chains were all obtained from the same sample, sequenced in a study of T cell responses to AZD1222 COVID-19 vaccine. Profiling relied on immunoSEQ multiplex PCR, and the TCRdb table lists in-frame clones only, not all of them. The sample includes about 76,000 clones, around nine tenths seen only once; the top ten take 11%. Sample: peripheral blood, taken on day 0 of AZD1222 vaccination. Every receptor here comes from an adult in good health.

The chain uses TRBV28 and TRBJ1-2; TRBD1 agrees at 7 bases. With 5 bases clipped from V and 6 bases from J, the junction kept 15 bases outside the gene matches. The CDR3 is 16 residues long. Germline V gene sequence: CDR1 MDHEN, CDR2 SYDVKM. The CDR3 nucleotides read TGTGCCAGCAGTCTAATATCGACAGGGTCGTTTCATGGCTACACCTTC. Translating gives CASSLISTGSFHGYTF.

This clone was found once. This chain connects TRBV6-5 to TRBJ1-4; perhaps TRBD1 as D (5 bases). The CDR3 length is 13 residues. CDR1 and CDR2 (germline): MNHEY, SVGAGI. Trimming removed 4 bases at V and 4 bases at J, with 7 bases between. The CDR3 sequence: CASSWGGNEKLFF. CDR3 DNA: TGTGCCAGCAGTTGGGGGGGTAATGAAAAACTGTTTTTT.

The chain joins TRBV5-4 to TRBJ2-3, with D possibly TRBD2 on 5 matching bases. The CDR3 length is 13 residues. V shed 1 base and J shed 8 bases, with 11 bases lying between them. The germline gives CDR1 SGHNT, CDR2 YYREEE (reference sequence). The CDR3 protein is CASSLTPAGTQYF. The DNA for the CDR3 is TGTGCCAGCAGCTTGACTCCCGCGGGTACGCAGTATTTT.

Points on this clone: The sample has other DNA sequences that encode this CDR3 too. The V gene is TRBV10-2, the J gene TRBJ2-1; D gene unclear. The germline CDR1 and CDR2 sequences are WSHSY and SAAADI. The CDR3 is 15 residues long. Trimming took off 11 bases at V and 0 bases at J, with 17 bases between the two ends. CDR3 in DNA: TGCGCCTCCCTCGGTGGTTCCAGCTCCTACAATGAGCAGTTCTTC. This gives the protein CASLGGSSSYNEQFF.

This rearrangement joins TRBV5-8 to TRBJ2-1, with 10 bases lining up with TRBD1. The ends lost 5 bases at V and 8 bases at J; junction bases unmatched: 10. Germline-derived CDR1 and CDR2 are SGHTS and YDEGEE. The CDR3 length is 15 residues. The CDR3 sequence is CASSYPGQGYHEQFF. The DNA of the CDR3 is TGTGCCAGCAGTTACCCGGGACAGGGGTACCATGAGCAGTTCTTC.

This clone has more than one count but fewer than ten. The chain uses TRBV28 and TRBJ1-1, with a tentative D call TRBD1 (5 bases). Trimming left V 6 bases short and J 4 bases short, with 15 bases between. Per the germline V gene, CDR1 is MDHEN and CDR2 is SYDVKM. There are 14 residues in the CDR3. The CDR3 region is CASSPHGGFTEAFF. CDR3 bases: TGTGCCAGCAGCCCTCACGGGGGGTTCACTGAAGCTTTCTTT.

The chain employs TRBV10-3 and TRBJ2-7; 10 nucleotides match TRBD2. There are 17 residues in the CDR3. Germline V gives CDR1 ENHRY, CDR2 SYGVKD. Trimming at V came to 0 bases and at J to 0 bases, leaving 5 bases not matched to a gene. The CDR3 nucleotides read TGTGCCATCAGTGAGTCCAGCGGGAGGGTTAACTCCTACGAGCAGTACTTC. Encoded protein: CAISESSGRVNSYEQYF.

The chain uses TRBV5-5 and TRBJ1-4, with 9 bases that match TRBD1. Looked up from germline, CDR1 is SGHKS and CDR2 is YYEKEE (reference sequence). The V segment lost 4 bases and the J segment 7 bases; nucleotides outside the gene matches: 8. This CDR3 is 15 amino acids long. The CDR3 bases are TGTGCCAGCAGCCAAAACAGGGGGCCCGGTGAAAAACTGTTTTTT. Its protein product is CASSQNRGPGEKLFF. Based on the CDR3 plus reference TRBV5-5 and TRBJ1-4, the full variable domain is DAGVTQSPTHLIKTRGQQVTLRCSPISGHKSVSWYQQVLGQGPQFIFQYYEKEERGRGNFPDRFSARQFPNYSSELNVNALLLGDSALYLCASSQNRGPGEKLFFGSGTQLSVL.

V and J are TRBV4-1 and TRBJ2-1; the D gene could be TRBD1 or TRBD2 (6 bases each). Germline CDR1 MGHRA, CDR2 YSYEKL. V was pared by 3 bases and J by 2 bases, with 14 bases between. This CDR3 is 16 amino acids long. Written as DNA, the CDR3 is TGCGCCAGCAGCCAGGGGGGCCGGACGGCCTACAATGAGCAGTTCTTC. It encodes CASSQGGRTAYNEQFF.

The CDR3 reads CASSPFLSNQPQHF. In DNA form, the CDR3 reads TGTGCCAGCAGCCCCTTTCTCAGCAATCAGCCCCAGCATTTT. This chain links TRBV3-1 (or the pseudogene TRBV3-2) with TRBJ1-5; unclear D gene. Germline V lookup: CDR1 LGHDT, CDR2 YNNKEL (reference sequence). This CDR3 region has 14 residues. Trimming pared 4 bases from V and 1 base from J, leaving 8 bases between.

The chain combines TRBV29-1 with TRBJ2-1; 8 bases are a match to TRBD1. The CDR3 spans 14 residues. After removal of 1 base from V and 6 bases from J, the junction contained 5 bases not matched to a gene. Germline values: CDR1 SQVTM, CDR2 ANQGSEA. The CDR3 is CSVEVTGVPNEQFF. CDR3 sequence (DNA): TGCAGCGTTGAAGTGACAGGGGTTCCCAATGAGCAGTTCTTC.

V and J are TRBV14 and TRBJ1-5; D gene uncertain. Germline values: CDR1 SGHDN, CDR2 FVKESK. The CDR3 is made up of 11 amino acids. Trimming removed 0 bases from V and 6 bases from J, with 0 bases in between. CDR3 coding DNA: TGTGCCAGCAGCCAAGATCAGCCCCAGCATTTT. Its translation is CASSQDQPQHF.

This chain uses TRBV7-3 with TRBJ1-2; maybe TRBD1 (5 bases). Per the germline V gene, CDR1 is SGHTA and CDR2 is FQGTGA. The CDR3 sequence is 14 residues long. V lost 0 bases, J lost 4 bases, and 9 bases lay in between. In DNA, the CDR3 is TGTGCCAGCAGCTTAACGCCGCAGGGCTATGGCTACACCTTC. Translation gives CASSLTPQGYGYTF. The full variable domain, rest sourced from reference TRBV7-3 and TRBJ1-2, is GAGVSQTPSNKVTEKGKYVELRCDPISGHTALYWYRQSLGQGPEFLIYFQGTGAADDSGLPNDRFFAVRPEGSVSTLKIQRTERGDSAVYLCASSLTPQGYGYTFGSGTRLTVV.

This chain connects TRBV2 to TRBJ1-2; D possibly corresponds to TRBD1 (6 bases). V was cut by 6 bases and J by 2 bases, with 13 bases left in between. Germline CDR1 and CDR2: SNHLY and FYNNEI. The CDR3 is 14 residues long. This chain's CDR3 is CASSYLQGNYGYTF. DNA of the CDR3: TGTGCCAGCAGCTATTTACAGGGAAACTATGGCTACACCTTC.

The chain carries TRBV19 and TRBJ2-1; D is uncertain. V lost 10 bases, J lost 0 bases, and 4 bases lay in between. The CDR3 sequence is 11 residues long. CDR1 and CDR2 (germline): LNHDA, SQIVND (reference sequence). Here the CDR3 DNA reads TGTGCCATAAGCTCCTACAATGAGCAGTTCTTC. Amino acids: CAISSYNEQFF. The entire variable domain, with the rest obtained from reference TRBV19 and TRBJ2-1, is as follows: DGGITQSPKYLFRKEGQNVTLSCEQNLNHDAMYWYRQDPGQGLRLIYYSQIVNDFQKGDIAEGYSVSREKKESFPLTVTSAQKNPTAFYLCAISSYNEQFFGPGTRLTVL.

The chain joins TRBV2 to TRBJ1-6; weak D call: TRBD1 (6 bases). CDR1 SNHLY and CDR2 FYNNEI come from the germline V gene. V lost 4 bases and J lost 7, with 14 bases in between. This CDR3 contains 15 residues. The CDR3 coding sequence is TGTGCCAGCAGTGTTCGGACAGCAGAGAATTCACCCCTCCACTTT. Its translation: CASSVRTAENSPLHF.

This clone was counted a few times. V is TRBV6-1 and J is TRBJ1-1; no definite D call. The CDR3 consists of 13 residues. Germline values: CDR1 MNHNS, CDR2 SASEGT. V was shortened by 2 bases and J by 2 bases, with 6 bases between the two germline ends. CDR3 loop: CASSEFRNTEAFF. Written as DNA, the CDR3 is TGTGCCAGCAGTGAATTTCGCAACACTGAAGCTTTCTTT.

The V call is TRBV4-2, the J call TRBJ1-1; 10 bases are a match to TRBD1. The junction had 2 bases not matched to a gene; V was cut back by 1 base and J by 3 bases. Germline CDR1 reads LGHNA; CDR2 reads YNFKEQ. The CDR3 has 15 amino acids. Here the CDR3 reads CASSQGGTGDTEAFF. The CDR3 bases are TGTGCCAGCAGCCAAGGGGGGACAGGGGACACTGAAGCTTTCTTT.

The rearrangement links TRBV19 to TRBJ2-2; possible D gene TRBD1, 5 bases. The length of the CDR3 is 16 residues. Trimming pared 3 bases from V and 5 bases from J, leaving 16 bases between. Germline CDR1 reads LNHDA; CDR2 reads SQIVND (reference sequence). Here the CDR3 reads CASSIQGVGKTGELFF. CDR3 DNA: TGTGCCAGTAGTATTCAGGGTGTAGGAAAAACCGGGGAGCTGTTTTTT.

The CDR3 here is CATYSGQYNSPLHF. DNA of the CDR3: TGTGCCACGTACTCGGGACAGTATAATTCACCCCTCCACTTT. This chain joins TRBV6-5 and TRBJ1-6, with 7 bases aligning to TRBD1. The CDR3 contains 14 residues. Germline V gives CDR1 MNHEY, CDR2 SVGAGI. Trimming cost V 10 bases and J 4 bases; bases outside gene matches: 7.

The chain uses TRBV3-1 (or the pseudogene TRBV3-2) and TRBJ1-5; TRBD1 matches at 9 bases. The CDR3 is 14 amino acids. V lost 5 bases, J lost 5 bases, and 4 bases stayed unmatched. CDR1 is LGHDT, CDR2 YNNKEL, per germline (reference sequence). CDR3 region: CASSARTGDQPQHF. The CDR3, as DNA: TGTGCCAGCAGCGCTCGGACAGGGGATCAGCCCCAGCATTTT.

The chain has TRBV9 and TRBJ2-7, with D possibly being TRBD1 (5 bases). CDR3 length: 15 residues. Trimming cost V 0 bases and J 1 base, with 11 bases left between them. Germline CDR1 SGDLS, CDR2 YYNGEE. In DNA form, the CDR3 reads TGTGCCAGCAGCGTAGAGGGCAGGGTGTCCTACGAGCAGTACTTC. Encoded protein: CASSVEGRVSYEQYF.

On this clone: This sample includes further DNA sequences coding for the same CDR3. The rearrangement uses TRBV6-1 and TRBJ1-4; no firm D call. The V and J ends lost 3 bases and 7 bases respectively, with 12 bases between them. The CDR3 length is 14 residues. CDR1 is MNHNS, CDR2 SASEGT, per germline. CDR3 in DNA: TGTGCCAGCAGTGAGTACGGAGCGGGTGAAAAACTGTTTTTT. Encoded protein: CASSEYGAGEKLFF.

This chain uses TRBV5-6 with TRBJ1-1, with TRBD1 identical over 12 bases. With V trimmed by 2 bases and J by 10 bases, 6 bases remained unmatched. The CDR3 runs to 14 residues. The V gene's germline CDR1 is SGHDT and CDR2 YYEEEE. In DNA, the CDR3 is TGTGCCAGCAGCTTAGGGACAGGGGGCCGCGGAGCTTTCTTT. Amino acid sequence: CASSLGTGGRGAFF.

In its sample, this clone was seen a few times. This rearrangement joins TRBV5-1 to TRBJ2-2, with TRBD1 as a possible D gene (6 bases). V dropped 9 bases and J dropped 2 bases, with 17 bases sitting between them. Germline-derived CDR1 and CDR2 are SGHRS and YFSETQ. This CDR3 comprises 15 residues. CDR3 sequence (DNA): TGCGCCACCTCCCTCTCGGGACACAACACCGGGGAGCTGTTTTTT. Encoded protein: CATSLSGHNTGELFF. Full variable domain (missing parts from reference TRBV5-1 and TRBJ2-2): KAGVTQTPRYLIKTRGQQVTLSCSPISGHRSVSWYQQTPGQGLQFLFEYFSETQRNKGNFPGRFSGRQFSNSRSEMNVSTLELGDSALYLCATSLSGHNTGELFFGEGSRLTVL.

The CDR3 here is CASSRGLTHNEQFF. The CDR3 nucleotides are TGTGCCAGCAGCCGTGGACTTACTCACAATGAGCAGTTCTTC. V is TRBV7-3 and J is TRBJ2-1; a weak D match, TRBD2 (5 bases). Germline assignment: CDR1 SGHTA and CDR2 FQGTGA. The V gene lost 5 bases and the J gene lost 5 bases, with 13 bases spanning the gap. There are 14 residues in the CDR3.

The V call is TRBV19, the J call TRBJ2-7; D unresolved. Trimming took off 5 bases at V and 2 bases at J, with 10 bases between the two ends. Germline CDR1 is LNHDA and CDR2 is SQIVND (reference sequence). The CDR3 sequence is 13 residues long. CDR3 protein: CASSFQIPYEQYF. The DNA of the CDR3 is TGTGCCAGTAGTTTCCAGATTCCCTACGAGCAGTACTTC.

In regard to this clone: At one of its ends the junction is not consistent with the germline gene, which may arise from a read error. The chain has TRBV6-1 and TRBJ1-5; unclear D gene. CDR3 length: 15 amino acids. Germline V gene sequence: CDR1 MNHNS, CDR2 SASEGT. The CDR3 DNA reads as TGTGCCAGCAGGGAAGCCTTTTCGGGCAATCAGCCCCAGCATTTT. Residues: CASREAFSGNQPQHF.

J is TRBJ2-1 and V is TRBV5-5; 7 nucleotides agree with TRBD1. CDR1 is SGHKS, CDR2 YYEKEE, per germline (reference sequence). V shed 5 bases and J 9 bases; nucleotides not matched to a gene: 14. The CDR3 length is 15 residues. DNA for the CDR3: TGTGCCAGCAGTCTTCTGAGACAGGGAGAAGGTGAGCAGTTCTTC. This gives the protein CASSLLRQGEGEQFF.